The subject of this entry is one TCR beta chain. Its antigen remains unknown. One entry per CDR3 protein results from TCRdb running MiXCR on the reads. The sample lists 250,000 to 400,000 distinct CDR3 sequences; more than 20% were seen once. The sample is drawn from a study of T cell repertoires in cytomegalovirus infection. On the study more broadly: Matching HLA type, along with CMV infection, was indicated by public TCR beta signatures. Study conclusions and caveats: The study found HLA-C-restricted CMV-specific TCR beta clonotypes dominating the ex vivo response. Identification of carriers of CMV plus the relevant HLA was achieved through cumulative public TCR beta family frequency.

The CDR3 consists of 15 residues. Germline CDR1 is LNHDA and CDR2 is SQIVND (reference sequence). J was trimmed by 7 bases and V by 3 bases; bases with no gene match: 10. The clonotype originates from a human donor in good health (CMV status not recorded). Some clones in this sample may be carry-over from other donors' samples. The chain is built from TRBV19 and TRBJ2-3; 7 positions agree with TRBD1. The sequencing used cultured PBMCs, collected from culture after CMV antigen stimulation. CDR3 region: CASSIQGRGQNTQYF. The CDR3, as DNA: TGTGCCAGTAGTATTCAGGGAAGGGGACAGAATACGCAGTATTTT.